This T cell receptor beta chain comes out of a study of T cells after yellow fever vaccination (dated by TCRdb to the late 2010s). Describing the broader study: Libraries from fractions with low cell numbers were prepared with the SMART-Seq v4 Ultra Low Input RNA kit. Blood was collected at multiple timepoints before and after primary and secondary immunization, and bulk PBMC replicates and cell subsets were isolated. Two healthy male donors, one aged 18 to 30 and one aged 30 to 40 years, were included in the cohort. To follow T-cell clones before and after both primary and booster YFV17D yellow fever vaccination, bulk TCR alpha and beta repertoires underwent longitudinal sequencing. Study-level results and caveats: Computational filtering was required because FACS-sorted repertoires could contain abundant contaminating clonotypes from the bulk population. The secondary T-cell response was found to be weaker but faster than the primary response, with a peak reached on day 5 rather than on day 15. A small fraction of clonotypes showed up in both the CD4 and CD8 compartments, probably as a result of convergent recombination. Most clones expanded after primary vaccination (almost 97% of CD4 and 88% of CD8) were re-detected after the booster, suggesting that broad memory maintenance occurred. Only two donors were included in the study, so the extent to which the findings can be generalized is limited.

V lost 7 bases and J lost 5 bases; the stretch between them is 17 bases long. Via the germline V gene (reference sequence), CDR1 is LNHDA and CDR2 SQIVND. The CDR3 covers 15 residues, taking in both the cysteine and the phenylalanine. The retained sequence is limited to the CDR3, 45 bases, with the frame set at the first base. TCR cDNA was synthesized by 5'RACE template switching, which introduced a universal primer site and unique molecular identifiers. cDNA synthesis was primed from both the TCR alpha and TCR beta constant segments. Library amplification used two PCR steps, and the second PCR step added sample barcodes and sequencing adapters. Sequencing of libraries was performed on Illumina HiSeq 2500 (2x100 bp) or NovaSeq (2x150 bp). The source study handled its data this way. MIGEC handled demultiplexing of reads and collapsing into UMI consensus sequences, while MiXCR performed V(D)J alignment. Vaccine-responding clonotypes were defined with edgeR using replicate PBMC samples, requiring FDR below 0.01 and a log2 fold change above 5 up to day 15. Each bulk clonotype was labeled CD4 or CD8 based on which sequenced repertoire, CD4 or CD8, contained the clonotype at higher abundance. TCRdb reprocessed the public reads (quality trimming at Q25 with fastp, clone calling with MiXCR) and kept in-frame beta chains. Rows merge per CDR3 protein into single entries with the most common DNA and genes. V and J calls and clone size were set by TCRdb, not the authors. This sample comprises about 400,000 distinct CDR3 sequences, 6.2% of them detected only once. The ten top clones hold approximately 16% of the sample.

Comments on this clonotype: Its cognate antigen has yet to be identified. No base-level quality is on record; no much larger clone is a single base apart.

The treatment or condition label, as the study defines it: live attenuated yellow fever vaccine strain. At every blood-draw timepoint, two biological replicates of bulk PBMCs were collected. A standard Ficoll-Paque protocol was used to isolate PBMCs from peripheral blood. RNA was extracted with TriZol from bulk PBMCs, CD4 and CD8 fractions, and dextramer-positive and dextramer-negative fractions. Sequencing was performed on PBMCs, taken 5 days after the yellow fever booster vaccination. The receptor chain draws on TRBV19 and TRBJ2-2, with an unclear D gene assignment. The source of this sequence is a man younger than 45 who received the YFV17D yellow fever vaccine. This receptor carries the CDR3 CASIDGHSTTGELFF. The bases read TGTGCCAGTATCGACGGCCACTCGACTACCGGGGAGCTGTTTTTT.